The 23 T cell receptor beta chains presented below share a single source sample, sequenced in a study of control samples from healthy donors and cancer patients. Libraries were prepared by immunoSEQ multiplex PCR; TCRdb keeps only in-frame clonotypes and omits some of them. Of some 130,000 clones in the sample, about 88% are singletons; the top ten hold roughly 9%. Sequences were obtained from blood. All receptors derive from a woman aged 30 to 39 in good health.

J is TRBJ2-5 and V is TRBV6-1; D possibly uses TRBD1 or TRBD2 (5 bases each). Germline V gene data show CDR1 as MNHNS and CDR2 as SASEGT. V was pared by 2 bases and J by 5 bases, with 15 bases between. The CDR3 consists of 15 residues. The CDR3 loop is CASSEWELGAETQYF. In DNA form, the CDR3 reads TGTGCCAGCAGTGAATGGGAGCTCGGGGCCGAGACCCAGTACTTC.

In DNA, the CDR3 is TGTGCCAGCAGCTGGGAATCCTACGAGCAGTACTTC. Its protein product is CASSWESYEQYF. J is TRBJ2-7 and V is TRBV5-4, with D unclear. Trimming shortened V by 3 bases and J by 1 base, and 5 bases separated the two germline ends. This CDR3 has 12 amino acids. Germline V lookup: CDR1 SGHNT, CDR2 YYREEE (reference sequence).

The genes are TRBV27 and TRBJ1-2; 8 bases map to TRBD1. Germline values: CDR1 MNHEY, CDR2 SMNVEV (reference sequence). CDR3 size: 17 residues. After removal of 4 bases from V and 3 bases from J, the junction contained 13 bases not matched to a gene. CDR3 loop: CASSSAGTGALDYGYTF. The CDR3 DNA reads TGTGCCAGCAGTTCCGCCGGGACAGGCGCATTGGACTATGGCTACACCTTC.

V gene TRBV20-1 combines with J gene TRBJ2-7; 10 bases line up with TRBD1. CDR1 DFQATT and CDR2 SNEGSKA come from the germline V gene (reference sequence). This CDR3 region has 14 residues. Trimming took 3 bases from V and 5 from J; bases not matched to a gene: 7. In DNA, the CDR3 is TGCAGTGCTAGTCCGGGACAGGGGAGGAACGAGCAGTACTTC. It codes for CSASPGQGRNEQYF.

This chain links TRBV19 with TRBJ1-5; perhaps TRBD1 as D (6 bases). CDR1 is LNHDA, CDR2 SQIVND, per germline (reference sequence). Deletions cut 8 bases from V and 0 bases from J, with 11 bases between. The CDR3 loop spans 14 amino acids. CDR3 DNA: TGTGCCAGTTGGAGGGGGTATAGCAATCAGCCCCAGCATTTT. Protein sequence: CASWRGYSNQPQHF. Complete variable domain (other parts from reference TRBV19 and TRBJ1-5): DGGITQSPKYLFRKEGQNVTLSCEQNLNHDAMYWYRQDPGQGLRLIYYSQIVNDFQKGDIAEGYSVSREKKESFPLTVTSAQKNPTAFYLCASWRGYSNQPQHFGDGTRLSIL.

V usage is TRBV7-8 and J usage is TRBJ1-5; possible D gene TRBD1, 6 bases. From germline, CDR1 is SGHVS and CDR2 FQNEAQ. CDR3 length: 14 residues. Trimming stripped 5 bases from V and 6 bases from J, with 14 bases between. CDR3 DNA: TGTGCCAGCAGCCGAGGGGGGGAAGGTCAGCCCCAGCATTTT. This gives the protein CASSRGGEGQPQHF.

The chain joins TRBV19 to TRBJ1-5; D unresolved. V was pared by 9 bases and J by 2 bases, with 14 bases between. The germline V gene encodes CDR1 LNHDA and CDR2 SQIVND (reference sequence). The CDR3 is made up of 14 amino acids. The CDR3 bases are TGTGCCAGCAAGCTTGGTTCGGGCAATCAGCCCCAGCATTTT. Translating it yields CASKLGSGNQPQHF.

The rearrangement links TRBV11-2 to TRBJ2-7; a possible D gene is TRBD1 (6 bases). Trimming stripped 5 bases from V and 0 bases from J, with 11 bases between. Germline V lookup: CDR1 SGHAT, CDR2 FQNNGV. The CDR3 has 14 residues. The CDR3 is CASSERGSSYEQYF. For the CDR3, the DNA is TGTGCCAGCAGCGAGAGGGGGAGCTCCTACGAGCAGTACTTC.

J is TRBJ1-2 and V is TRBV4-1, with a possible D match to TRBD1 (5 bases). The V end was cut by 2 bases, the J end by 2 bases, with 18 bases between. From germline, CDR1 is MGHRA and CDR2 YSYEKL. This CDR3 spans 17 amino acids. For the CDR3, the DNA is TGCGCCAGCAGCCAACAGACCACCGGGACCGCCAACTATGGCTACACCTTC. It is translated as CASSQQTTGTANYGYTF.

The chain has TRBV6-5 and TRBJ2-7, with 8 bases lining up with TRBD2. J gave up 2 bases and V 7 bases, and 7 bases lay outside the gene matches. From germline, CDR1 is MNHEY and CDR2 SVGAGI. The length of the CDR3 is 14 residues. DNA of the CDR3: TGTGCCAGCACACCGGGACTAGGGCCCTACGAGCAGTACTTC. Translated, it gives CASTPGLGPYEQYF.

The chain combines TRBV7-3 with TRBJ2-3; 10 bases match TRBD2. Germline V gene lookup returns CDR1 SGHTA and CDR2 FQGTGA. Germline trimming cut 4 bases from V and 2 bases from J; bases unmatched to any gene: 6. The CDR3 loop spans 16 amino acids. CDR3 loop: CASSWSGTSDTDTQYF. The CDR3 DNA follows: TGTGCCAGCAGCTGGTCCGGGACTAGCGACACAGATACGCAGTATTTT.

This chain connects TRBV4-2 to TRBJ1-2; the match to TRBD1 covers 7 bases. The CDR3 has 15 residues. V trimming: 3 bases; J trimming: 4 bases; junction bases outside the gene matches: 8. Germline V gives CDR1 LGHNA, CDR2 YNFKEQ. As DNA, the CDR3 is TGTGCCAGCAGCCAGCCCGACAGGGAGGGCTATGGCTACACCTTC. It yields the protein CASSQPDREGYGYTF.

The J gene is TRBJ1-1, the V gene TRBV18; possible D gene TRBD1, 6 bases. In germline, CDR1 is KGHSH, CDR2 LQKENI. The CDR3 is 14 residues long. V dropped 5 bases and J dropped 1 base, with 11 bases sitting between them. CDR3 sequence (DNA): TGTGCCAGCTCAGCCGACAGGCAGAACACTGAAGCTTTCTTT. Protein: CASSADRQNTEAFF.

This chain uses TRBV29-1 with TRBJ2-1; 8 bases are a match to TRBD2. With V trimmed by 8 bases and J by 1 base, 7 bases remained unmatched. CDR1 is SQVTM and CDR2 is ANQGSEA in the germline V gene. The CDR3 runs 14 residues. CDR3 amino acids: CSLRSGSSYNEQFF. The CDR3 bases are TGCAGCCTTAGGAGCGGGAGTTCCTACAATGAGCAGTTCTTC.

There are many counts of this clone. The rearrangement uses TRBV29-1 and TRBJ1-2, with TRBD1 matching over 8 bases. The CDR3 runs 17 residues. Germline loops: CDR1 SQVTM, CDR2 ANQGSEA. The trim removed 6 bases at V and 2 bases at J, leaving 17 bases unmatched. DNA of the CDR3: TGCAGCGTACTACCGTACCTTGGACAGGGAGTGAACTATGGCTACACCTTC. Its protein product is CSVLPYLGQGVNYGYTF.

The rearrangement joins TRBV6-1 to TRBJ2-7; no firm D call. The germline V gene has CDR1 MNHNS and CDR2 SASEGT. V lost 2 bases and J lost 4, with 21 bases in between. This CDR3 contains 17 residues. The CDR3 spells CASSEIRWTHYLYEQYF. CDR3 nucleotides: TGTGCCAGCAGTGAAATACGGTGGACCCATTACTTATACGAGCAGTACTTC.

The V call is TRBV10-3, the J call TRBJ2-5; maybe TRBD2 (6 bases). The germline gives CDR1 ENHRY, CDR2 SYGVKD. V lost 5 bases, J lost 1 base, and 14 bases lay in between. There are 15 residues in the CDR3. CDR3 sequence reads: CAISLGGTPQETQYF. The CDR3 bases are TGTGCCATCAGTTTAGGAGGGACCCCCCAAGAGACCCAGTACTTC.

The DNA of the CDR3 is TGTGCCAGTAGTATTACGGCGGGAGTGGCAGATACGCAGTATTTT. Amino acids: CASSITAGVADTQYF. The chain has TRBV19 and TRBJ2-3, with 7 positions matching TRBD2. The trim removed 3 bases at V and 4 bases at J, leaving 7 bases unmatched. CDR3 length equals 15 residues. Germline CDR1 reads LNHDA; CDR2 reads SQIVND (reference sequence).

The chain recombines TRBV30 with TRBJ1-3; D not resolved. Germline V CDR1 and CDR2: GTSNPN, SVGIG (reference sequence). The CDR3 totals 12 residues. The V end lost 5 bases, the J end lost 0 bases, and 5 bases lay between the germline ends. The CDR3 region has the DNA TGTGCCTGGGAAGCCTCTGGAAACACCATATATTTT. This codes for CAWEASGNTIYF.

This chain uses TRBV19 with TRBJ2-5, with 11 nucleotides matching TRBD2. With 0 bases clipped from V and 4 bases from J, the junction kept 16 bases outside the gene matches. Germline V gene sequence: CDR1 LNHDA, CDR2 SQIVND (reference sequence). CDR3 length: 20 amino acids. This CDR3 reads CASSIDLVTGALAGAETQYF. DNA of the CDR3: TGTGCCAGTAGTATAGATCTCGTGACAGGGGCACTAGCGGGAGCAGAGACCCAGTACTTC.

This chain connects TRBV5-1 to TRBJ1-5, with D unresolved. Trimming removed 0 bases at V and 3 bases at J, with 7 bases between. Looked up from germline, CDR1 is SGHRS and CDR2 is YFSETQ. CDR3 length: 14 residues. This CDR3 reads CASSLGPDNQPQHF. CDR3 sequence (DNA): TGCGCCAGCAGCTTGGGACCGGACAATCAGCCCCAGCATTTT.

The V and J genes are TRBV28 and TRBJ2-7; 12 bases map to TRBD2. Losses at the gene ends were 6 bases for V and 4 bases for J; bases not matched to a gene: 4. The CDR3 is 14 amino acids. Germline CDR1 and CDR2: MDHEN and SYDVKM. CDR3 sequence reads: CASRLAGGGYEQYF. DNA for the CDR3: TGTGCCAGCAGACTAGCGGGAGGCGGATACGAGCAGTACTTC.

This sequence joins TRBV9 and TRBJ1-3; maybe TRBD1 (5 bases). The CDR3 length is 18 residues. Germline values: CDR1 SGDLS, CDR2 YYNGEE. Between the trimmed V and J ends, which lost 0 bases and 0 bases, there was a span of 16 bases. CDR3 amino acids: CASSVVTGILSSGNTIYF. In nucleotides, the CDR3 is TGTGCCAGCAGCGTAGTTACAGGCATCCTAAGCTCTGGAAACACCATATATTTT. The whole variable domain, remainder taken from reference TRBV9 and TRBJ1-3, is DSGVTQTPKHLITATGQRVTLRCSPRSGDLSVYWYQQSLDQGLQFLIQYYNGEERAKGNILERFSAQQFPDLHSELNLSSLELGDSALYFCASSVVTGILSSGNTIYFGEGSWLTVV.